The present T cell receptor beta chain was sequenced within a study of Graves' ophthalmopathy and Graves' hyperthyroidism. This clonotype was counted at least ten times. Physicians reached a diagnosis by relying on clinical symptoms, serum thyroxine, TRAb, thyroid ultrasound and orbital computed tomography. Beta-chain TCR CDR3 regions were amplified from RNA transcripts. HTBI-primed first-round RT-PCR preceded second-round multiplex PCR. TCRdb passed the multiplex PCR reads through MiXCR, listing each CDR3 protein once. The table shows some 350,000 distinct CDR3 sequences, with roughly 15% occurring only once. V dropped 1 base and J dropped 2 bases, with 14 bases sitting between them. This CDR3 region has 17 residues. Germline CDR1 and CDR2: KGHDR and SFDVKD.

Sample: peripheral blood. The J gene is TRBJ2-4, the V gene TRBV24-1, with D perhaps assigned TRBD1 or TRBD2 (5 bases each). This TCR came from an adult woman with stable Graves' hyperthyroidism. The DNA of the CDR3 is TGTGCCACCAGTGATTTTGGGGACGGGGTGACCAAAAACATTCAGTACTTC. This gives the protein CATSDFGDGVTKNIQYF.